This paragraph covers one T cell receptor (beta chain) sequence. Initially, at the first diagnosis of hyperthyroidism and before any ophthalmopathy symptoms, blood was sampled. This entry belongs to a study of T cells in Graves' hyperthyroidism and ophthalmopathy. Trimming took off 0 bases at V and 5 bases at J, with 8 bases between the two ends. This CDR3 is built from 14 residues. Germline values: CDR1 MGHRA, CDR2 YSYEKL. TCR beta CDR3 regions were amplified from RNA. HTBI primers were employed in a first-round RT-PCR of the TCR CDR3. MiXCR was run by TCRdb on the multiplex PCR reads, yielding one entry per CDR3 protein. The data hold around 280,000 distinct CDR3 sequences, with 10% to 15% observed a single time.

The sequenced material came from blood. V usage is TRBV4-1 and J usage is TRBJ2-1; D not resolved. This sequence was found in a woman in her thirties with Graves' hyperthyroidism that later progressed to Graves' ophthalmopathy. The CDR3 DNA reads TGCGCCAGCAGCCAAGATCGGAGAAACAATGAGCAGTTCTTC. Translation gives CASSQDRRNNEQFF.